This TCR beta chain was sequenced for a study of blood T cell repertoires in COVID-19. Background on the study: COVID-19 samples collected from the United States, Italy and Spain covered acute and convalescent phases. Sample material is recorded as cDNA or gDNA derived from T cells, B-cell-depleted T cells, or PBMCs.

The CDR3 length is 18 residues. J lost 3 bases, V lost 2 bases, and 16 bases had no gene match. Per the germline V gene, CDR1 is SGHKS and CDR2 is YYEKEE (reference sequence). Authors' methods: Nucleated cell counts were estimated from reference gene primer amplification. Some clones are missing from TCRdb's copy, which holds only in-frame ones; the method was immunoSEQ multiplex PCR. D and trimming were read from the DNA, whereas the V and J calls and clone size are those reported in that table. The profile shows over 100,000 clones, around nine tenths of them singletons. V usage is TRBV5-5 and J usage is TRBJ1-2, with 7 bases fitting TRBD1. The TCR originated in a man aged 35 to 55 with acute or convalescent COVID-19. The sequencing input was peripheral blood. In DNA form, the CDR3 reads TGTGCCAGCAGCTTAAAGGCGGGAGGGACAGCCTACTACTATGGCTACACCTTC. As protein: CASSLKAGGTAYYYGYTF.